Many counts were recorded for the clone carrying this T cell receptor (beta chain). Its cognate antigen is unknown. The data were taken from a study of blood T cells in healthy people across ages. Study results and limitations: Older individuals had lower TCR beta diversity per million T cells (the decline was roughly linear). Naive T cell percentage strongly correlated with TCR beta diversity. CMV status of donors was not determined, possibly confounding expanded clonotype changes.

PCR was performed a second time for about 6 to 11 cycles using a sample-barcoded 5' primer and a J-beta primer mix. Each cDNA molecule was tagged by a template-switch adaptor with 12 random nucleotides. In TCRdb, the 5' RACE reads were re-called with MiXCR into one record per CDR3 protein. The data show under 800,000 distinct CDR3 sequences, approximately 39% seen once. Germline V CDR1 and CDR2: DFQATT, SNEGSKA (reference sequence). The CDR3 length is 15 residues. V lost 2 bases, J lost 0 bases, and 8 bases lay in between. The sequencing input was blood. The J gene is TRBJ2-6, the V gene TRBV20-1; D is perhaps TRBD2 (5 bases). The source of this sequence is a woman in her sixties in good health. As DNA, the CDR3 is TGCAGTGCTAGACTAGCTTACTCTGGGGCCAACGTCCTGACTTTC. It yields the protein CSARLAYSGANVLTF.